The next 13 T cell receptor beta chains were all read from a single sample in a study of cytomegalovirus exposure and HLA in healthy donors. Primers for the PCR totalled 60 Vbeta and 13 Jbeta. The data were produced by immunoSEQ multiplex PCR, yet TCRdb's version contains in-frame clones alone and is incomplete. This sample contains 80,000 to 100,000 clones. The sequenced sample consisted of PBMCs. These receptors were obtained from a woman aged 25 to 45 in good health and CMV-seronegative.

The chain employs TRBV7-8 and TRBJ1-5, with D perhaps matching TRBD1 (6 bases). CDR1 and CDR2 from the germline V gene are SGHVS and FQNEAQ. V was trimmed by 5 bases and J by 2 bases, leaving 16 bases between them. This CDR3 has 16 residues. The CDR3 nucleotides are TGTGCCAGCAGCCCCTATACAGGGAGGGGCAATCAGCCCCAGCATTTT. It translates to CASSPYTGRGNQPQHF.

CDR3 loop: CASSAGGQGTDTQYF. In nucleotides, the CDR3 is TGCGCCAGCAGTGCGGGCGGGCAAGGCACAGATACGCAGTATTTT. The gene calls are TRBV10-1 and TRBJ2-3; tentatively, D is TRBD2 (5 bases). Germline assignment: CDR1 WNHNN and CDR2 SYGVQD (reference sequence). The CDR3 is 15 amino acids. Trimming took off 4 bases at V and 1 base at J, with 12 bases between the two ends.

In regard to this clone: The germline gene is not matched at one end of the junction; a read error may be the cause. This chain connects TRBV10-3 to TRBJ1-2; the D gene is possibly TRBD1 (5 bases). Germline values: CDR1 ENHRY, CDR2 SYGVKD. This CDR3 contains 14 residues. Written as DNA, the CDR3 is TGTGCCACCAGTGTTGGGGCGGCGGACTATGGCTACACCTTC. Translating it yields CATSVGAADYGYTF.

DNA for the CDR3: TGTGCCACCAGCAGAGCAGGGGTTAGTGGCAATCAGCCCCAGCATTTT. This encodes CATSRAGVSGNQPQHF. This chain uses TRBV15 with TRBJ1-5, with D possibly TRBD1 on 6 matching bases. V lost 1 base, J lost 2 bases, and 12 bases lay in between. This CDR3 contains 16 residues. Germline-derived CDR1 and CDR2 are LNHNV and YYDKDF (reference sequence).

The chain links TRBV19 to TRBJ1-3, with 8 bases lining up with TRBD1. With V trimmed by 6 bases and J by 0 bases, 7 bases remained unmatched. The CDR3 contains 16 residues. Germline CDR1 is LNHDA and CDR2 is SQIVND (reference sequence). The CDR3: CASSRNRGFSGNTIYF. CDR3 in DNA: TGTGCCAGTAGCAGAAACAGGGGGTTCTCTGGAAACACCATATATTTT.

This sequence joins TRBV9 and TRBJ2-3; 8 bases fit TRBD2. The ends lost 0 bases at V and 4 bases at J; junction bases unmatched: 10. The CDR3 has 17 amino acids. Germline CDR1 reads SGDLS; CDR2 reads YYNGEE. The CDR3 reads CASSVAGGARSADTQYF. The CDR3 DNA sequence: TGTGCCAGCAGCGTAGCCGGGGGGGCCCGGAGCGCAGATACGCAGTATTTT.

The V and J genes are TRBV7-8 and TRBJ1-4, with TRBD1 as a possible D gene (5 bases). Germline CDR1 SGHVS, CDR2 FQNEAQ. This CDR3 contains 14 residues. Trimming left V 11 bases short and J 0 bases short, with 13 bases between. The CDR3 coding sequence is TGTGCCGCGGGAGGGGAAGCAACTAATGAAAAACTGTTTTTT. Amino acid sequence: CAAGGEATNEKLFF.

This chain links TRBV7-8 with TRBJ2-3; possible D gene TRBD2, 6 bases. The germline V gene encodes CDR1 SGHVS and CDR2 FQNEAQ. The CDR3 contains 14 residues. V shed 1 base and J shed 5 bases, with 10 bases lying between them. The CDR3 loop is CASSLGLVLDTQYF. In DNA form, the CDR3 reads TGTGCCAGCAGCTTAGGACTAGTATTAGATACGCAGTATTTT.

The V gene is TRBV30, the J gene TRBJ2-3; TRBD1 matches at 8 bases. Germline CDR1 reads GTSNPN; CDR2 reads SVGIG (reference sequence). V lost 3 bases, J lost 4 bases, and 12 bases stayed unmatched. This CDR3 region has 16 residues. The CDR3 sequence is CAWSPSYGTGSDTQYF. CDR3 in DNA: TGTGCCTGGAGCCCCAGTTACGGGACAGGTTCAGATACGCAGTATTTT.

This sequence joins TRBV4-2 and TRBJ2-1, with TRBD1 matching 7 bases. J gave up 3 bases and V 0 bases, and 2 bases lay outside the gene matches. Germline CDR1 and CDR2: LGHNA and YNFKEQ. The CDR3 loop spans 15 amino acids. This CDR3 is CASSQDGQDYNEQFF. CDR3 DNA: TGTGCCAGCAGCCAAGACGGACAGGACTACAATGAGCAGTTCTTC.

The chain has TRBV19 and TRBJ2-7; D might be TRBD2 (6 bases). Germline V CDR1 and CDR2: LNHDA, SQIVND (reference sequence). Trimming stripped 3 bases from V and 3 bases from J, with 12 bases between. The CDR3 runs 14 residues. CDR3 loop: CASSMDGSFYEQYF. The CDR3 nucleotides are TGTGCCAGTAGTATGGACGGGAGCTTCTACGAGCAGTACTTC.

The chain has TRBV2 and TRBJ1-1; 7 bases match TRBD1. With V trimmed by 4 bases and J by 1 base, 3 bases remained unmatched. Germline V gene sequence: CDR1 SNHLY, CDR2 FYNNEI. The CDR3 has 14 amino acids. CDR3 region: CASSAQGGNTEAFF. The CDR3, as DNA: TGTGCCAGCAGTGCGCAGGGGGGGAACACTGAAGCTTTCTTT.

Here the CDR3 DNA reads TGTGCCAGCAGCGTAGCTCTTCCTAGCGGGGGCGGGGATGAGCAGTTCTTC. It codes for CASSVALPSGGGDEQFF. The chain has TRBV9 and TRBJ2-1; 10 bases are shared with TRBD2. With V trimmed by 0 bases and J by 8 bases, 11 bases remained unmatched. The CDR3 has 17 residues. From germline, CDR1 is SGDLS and CDR2 YYNGEE. Together with reference TRBV9 and TRBJ2-1, the CDR3 gives the full variable domain: DSGVTQTPKHLITATGQRVTLRCSPRSGDLSVYWYQQSLDQGLQFLIQYYNGEERAKGNILERFSAQQFPDLHSELNLSSLELGDSALYFCASSVALPSGGGDEQFFGPGTRLTVL.